The 24 T cell receptor beta chains below come from one sample, sequenced in a study of cytomegalovirus exposure and HLA in healthy donors. Primers included in the PCR were 60 Vbeta and 13 Jbeta primers. Produced via immunoSEQ multiplex PCR; TCRdb's table is partial and in-frame only. The clone table shows around 150,000 clones, with the ten largest holding around 1.9%. The sequenced material came from PBMCs. Source of these receptors: a man aged 25 to 40 in good health and CMV-seronegative.

The J gene is TRBJ1-2, the V gene TRBV28; 10 bases fit TRBD1. This CDR3 contains 14 residues. Germline CDR1 reads MDHEN; CDR2 reads SYDVKM. The ends lost 4 bases at V and 6 bases at J; junction bases unmatched: 5. DNA for the CDR3: TGTGCCAGCAGTTCCCTGGACAGGGGGAATGGCTACACCTTC. It codes for CASSSLDRGNGYTF.

In DNA form, the CDR3 reads TGCGCCAGCAGCCACGATCACCAGGCTAGCGGGAGGTACGAGCAGTACTTC. As protein: CASSHDHQASGRYEQYF. The rearrangement uses TRBV5-1 and TRBJ2-7; 11 bases match TRBD2. V lost 4 bases, J lost 4 bases, and 13 bases stayed unmatched. The germline CDR1 and CDR2 sequences are SGHRS and YFSETQ. This CDR3 region has 17 residues. Combining the CDR3 with reference TRBV5-1 and TRBJ2-7 gives the whole variable domain KAGVTQTPRYLIKTRGQQVTLSCSPISGHRSVSWYQQTPGQGLQFLFEYFSETQRNKGNFPGRFSGRQFSNSRSEMNVSTLELGDSALYLCASSHDHQASGRYEQYFGPGTRLTVT.

V is TRBV6-4 and J is TRBJ2-3; no firm D call. CDR1 and CDR2 from the germline V gene are MRHNA and SNTAGT. Trimming left V 4 bases short and J 1 base short, with 6 bases between. This CDR3 spans 13 amino acids. In DNA form, the CDR3 reads TGTGCCAGCAGTGTCTCCGGCACAGATACGCAGTATTTT. The encoded protein is CASSVSGTDTQYF.

The rearrangement joins TRBV7-3 to TRBJ2-2, with TRBD2 identical over 10 bases. The V gene's germline CDR1 is SGHTA and CDR2 FQGTGA. J was trimmed by 5 bases and V by 3 bases; bases with no gene match: 3. CDR3 size: 15 residues. The CDR3 is CASSFLAGVTGELFF. CDR3 in DNA: TGTGCCAGCAGCTTCCTAGCGGGAGTAACCGGGGAGCTGTTTTTT.

The CDR3 bases are TGTGCCAGCAGCCCCCTCGGCGGGGGGCCGTCCTACGAGCAGTACTTC. Protein product: CASSPLGGGPSYEQYF. The chain links TRBV5-8 to TRBJ2-7; 8 bases fit TRBD2. V was pared by 4 bases and J by 1 base, with 10 bases of the junction left unmatched. The CDR3 sequence is 16 residues long. Looked up from germline, CDR1 is SGHTS and CDR2 is YDEGEE.

The V call is TRBV5-6, the J call TRBJ1-5, with unresolved D. CDR1 and CDR2 from the germline V gene are SGHDT and YYEEEE. The CDR3 has 15 residues. V was cut by 0 bases and J by 6 bases, with 13 bases left in between. For the CDR3, the DNA is TGTGCCAGCAGCTTGGGCGGGGTCGGAAGTCAGCCCCAGCATTTT. It codes for CASSLGGVGSQPQHF.

V is TRBV11-3 and J is TRBJ2-7; 9 nucleotides agree with TRBD1. Unmatched junction bases numbered 8, after V lost 5 bases and J lost 3 bases. Germline lookup yields CDR1 SGHNT and CDR2 YENEEA. The CDR3 extends over 15 amino acids. The CDR3 reads CASSPQDRGFYEQYF. CDR3 nucleotide sequence: TGTGCCAGCAGCCCGCAGGACAGGGGCTTCTACGAGCAGTACTTC. The full variable domain, completed using reference TRBV11-3 and TRBJ2-7, is EAGVVQSPRYKIIEKKQPVAFWCNPISGHNTLYWYLQNLGQGPELLIRYENEEAVDDSQLPKDRFSAERLKGVDSTLKIQPAELGDSAVYLCASSPQDRGFYEQYFGPGTRLTVT.

The chain is built from TRBV5-1 and TRBJ1-1; maybe TRBD1 (5 bases). CDR1 and CDR2 (germline): SGHRS, YFSETQ. The CDR3 runs to 14 residues. The ends were cut back, 5 bases at V and 5 bases at J, with 16 bases in the middle. CDR3 DNA sequence: TGCGCCAGCAGGGCCGGGACCGGGGGGACTGAAGCTTTCTTT. This sequence encodes CASRAGTGGTEAFF.

This sequence joins TRBV7-9 and TRBJ2-1, with a weak D call TRBD2 (6 bases). Trimming left V 6 bases short and J 0 bases short, with 18 bases between. Germline values: CDR1 SEHNR, CDR2 FQNEAQ (reference sequence). This CDR3 spans 17 amino acids. The CDR3: CASRNTLARSSYNEQFF. The CDR3 DNA reads as TGTGCCAGCAGAAACACTCTAGCGCGAAGCTCCTACAATGAGCAGTTCTTC.

V and J are TRBV18 and TRBJ1-3; D not certain. The V end was cut by 6 bases, the J end by 0 bases, with 9 bases between. Germline assignment: CDR1 KGHSH and CDR2 LQKENI. This CDR3 region has 14 residues. The CDR3 bases are TGTGCCAGCTCTGGCTCAGTCTCTGGAAACACCATATATTTT. This sequence encodes CASSGSVSGNTIYF.

The J gene is TRBJ2-7, the V gene TRBV18; 14 positions agree with TRBD2. The germline gives CDR1 KGHSH, CDR2 LQKENI. J gave up 7 bases and V 0 bases, and 8 bases lay outside the gene matches. This CDR3 spans 17 amino acids. The CDR3: CASSPPSGLAGVGEQYF. The CDR3 DNA sequence: TGTGCCAGCTCACCACCGTCGGGACTAGCGGGAGTGGGGGAGCAGTACTTC.

This chain connects TRBV10-3 to TRBJ2-3, with TRBD2 matching 8 bases. The CDR3 has 15 amino acids. In germline, CDR1 is ENHRY, CDR2 SYGVKD. With 10 bases clipped from V and 6 bases from J, the junction kept 15 bases outside the gene matches. For the CDR3, the DNA is TGTGCCACCCGTTCGGGAGGGGGGGCCGGGGATACGCAGTATTTT. Amino acids: CATRSGGGAGDTQYF.

The CDR3 spells CASRIDSMNTEAFF. CDR3 sequence (DNA): TGTGCCAGCAGAATCGACAGTATGAACACTGAAGCTTTCTTT. The chain has TRBV6-4 and TRBJ1-1; D perhaps matches TRBD1 (5 bases). The V end was cut by 6 bases, the J end by 0 bases, with 11 bases between. CDR3 length: 14 amino acids. The germline gives CDR1 MRHNA, CDR2 SNTAGT.

The chain uses TRBV6-5 and TRBJ1-2; D gene uncertain. This CDR3 is built from 15 residues. Trimming removed 0 bases from V and 6 bases from J, with 14 bases in between. Germline V gene data show CDR1 as MNHEY and CDR2 as SVGAGI. The CDR3 DNA sequence: TGTGCCAGCAGTTACTCTCCCGCGGGGATGGATGGCTACACCTTC. Protein: CASSYSPAGMDGYTF.

This rearrangement joins TRBV6-4 to TRBJ1-5; D possibly corresponds to TRBD1 (5 bases). Germline assignment: CDR1 MRHNA and CDR2 SNTAGT. The CDR3 sequence is 13 residues long. V gave up 6 bases and J gave up 3 bases, with 9 bases separating them. DNA for the CDR3: TGTGCCAGCAGCAGGGAATTCAATCAGCCCCAGCATTTT. It yields the protein CASSREFNQPQHF.

This chain links TRBV7-2 with TRBJ1-4; a possible D gene is TRBD1 (6 bases). V was clipped by 5 bases and J by 8 bases, with 24 bases between them. Germline CDR1 and CDR2: SGHTA and FQGNSA. This CDR3 contains 17 residues. The CDR3 DNA follows: TGTGCCAGCAGCCGATATAGGGTGCAGGGGATCGGGGAAAAACTGTTTTTT. Translated: CASSRYRVQGIGEKLFF.

V gene TRBV5-1 combines with J gene TRBJ2-7, with D possibly TRBD2 on 5 matching bases. V was clipped by 0 bases and J by 1 base, with 8 bases between them. The CDR3 extends over 14 amino acids. The V gene's germline CDR1 is SGHRS and CDR2 YFSETQ. CDR3 DNA sequence: TGCGCCAGCAGCTTGGATTCGGGGTCCTACGAGCAGTACTTC. Translating it yields CASSLDSGSYEQYF. Combining the CDR3 with reference TRBV5-1 and TRBJ2-7 gives the whole variable domain KAGVTQTPRYLIKTRGQQVTLSCSPISGHRSVSWYQQTPGQGLQFLFEYFSETQRNKGNFPGRFSGRQFSNSRSEMNVSTLELGDSALYLCASSLDSGSYEQYFGPGTRLTVT.

This chain connects TRBV14 to TRBJ1-2, with D maybe TRBD1 (5 bases). Germline CDR1 SGHDN, CDR2 FVKESK. V was cut by 0 bases and J by 7 bases, with 18 bases left in between. There are 16 residues in the CDR3. CDR3 region: CASSQEGKIGGFGYTF. The DNA of the CDR3 is TGTGCCAGCAGCCAAGAGGGCAAGATCGGGGGGTTTGGCTACACCTTC. Supplemented by reference TRBV14 and TRBJ1-2, the full variable domain reads EAGVTQFPSHSVIEKGQTVTLRCDPISGHDNLYWYRRVMGKEIKFLLHFVKESKQDESGMPNNRFLAERTGGTYSTLKVQPAELEDSGVYFCASSQEGKIGGFGYTFGSGTRLTVV.

This chain connects TRBV7-2 to TRBJ1-3, with 10 bases aligning to TRBD1. The CDR3 runs 16 residues. Germline V gene data show CDR1 as SGHTA and CDR2 as FQGNSA. V was pared by 1 base and J by 4 bases, with 4 bases of the junction left unmatched. CDR3 in DNA: TGTGCCAGCAGCTTAGACGGGACAGGGGTCGGAAACACCATATATTTT. It encodes CASSLDGTGVGNTIYF. Full variable domain (missing parts from reference TRBV7-2 and TRBJ1-3): GAGVSQSPSNKVTEKGKDVELRCDPISGHTALYWYRQSLGQGLEFLIYFQGNSAPDKSGLPSDRFSAERTGGSVSTLTIQRTQQEDSAVYLCASSLDGTGVGNTIYFGEGSWLTVV.

V gene TRBV9 combines with J gene TRBJ2-1; D is possibly TRBD2 (5 bases). CDR3 length: 16 residues. The ends were cut back, 1 base at V and 2 bases at J, with 13 bases in the middle. The germline V gene has CDR1 SGDLS and CDR2 YYNGEE. The CDR3 bases are TGTGCCAGCAGCGTATCCCTGAGCGGAACCTACAATGAGCAGTTCTTC. Its protein product is CASSVSLSGTYNEQFF.

The chain has TRBV6-5 and TRBJ1-2; D uncertain. Germline CDR1 is MNHEY and CDR2 is SVGAGI. V lost 5 bases and J lost 4, with 17 bases in between. The CDR3 runs to 15 residues. The CDR3 spells CASSPRPGEGYGYTF. The CDR3 nucleotides are TGTGCCAGCAGTCCCCGTCCCGGGGAAGGCTATGGCTACACCTTC.

CDR3 DNA: TGTGCCAGCAGCAAAGTACTAGCGGGATCCGCCTCCTACGAGCAGTACTTC. It is translated as CASSKVLAGSASYEQYF. The chain uses TRBV21-1 and TRBJ2-7; the table's D call, TRBD2, has no DNA check behind it. TRBV21-1 is reported as a pseudogene. The CDR3 loop spans 17 amino acids.

V and J are TRBV4-1 and TRBJ2-1; no clear D gene. The CDR3 loop spans 16 amino acids. Germline values: CDR1 MGHRA, CDR2 YSYEKL. V was trimmed by 0 bases and J by 8 bases, leaving 17 bases between them. CDR3 coding DNA: TGCGCCAGCAGCCAAGATAGAACTACCGCCCTCCATGAGCAGTTCTTC. The encoded protein is CASSQDRTTALHEQFF.

The chain recombines TRBV5-1 with TRBJ1-1; D remains ambiguous. CDR1 SGHRS and CDR2 YFSETQ come from the germline V gene. The CDR3 covers 14 residues. V was pared by 1 base and J by 5 bases, with 12 bases between. The CDR3 sequence is CASSLSSGKTEAFF. Written as DNA, the CDR3 is TGCGCCAGCAGCTTGTCATCCGGGAAGACTGAAGCTTTCTTT.